The 2 T cell receptor beta chains reported below all come from one sample, sequenced in a study of blood T cell repertoires in COVID-19. TCRdb's copy holds only in-frame clones and misses some; the assay was immunoSEQ multiplex PCR. The sample holds 200,000 to 250,000 clones, under 90% seen once. The sample taken for sequencing was peripheral blood. These receptors were collected from a man aged 55-75 years who had recovered from COVID-19.

The rearrangement uses TRBV3-1 (or the pseudogene TRBV3-2) and TRBJ2-3; 9 positions agree with TRBD2. From germline, CDR1 is LGHDT and CDR2 YNNKEL (reference sequence). J gave up 5 bases and V 1 base, and 4 bases lay outside the gene matches. This CDR3 is built from 15 residues. As DNA, the CDR3 is TGTGCCAGCAGCCAAGGCGGGGGGGCTGGAGATACGCAGTATTTT. It translates to CASSQGGGAGDTQYF.

The rearrangement uses TRBV12-3 or TRBV12-4 and TRBJ1-1, with D possibly TRBD1 on 5 matching bases. The CDR3 extends over 13 amino acids. The germline V and J ends were trimmed by 10 bases and 5 bases, with 17 bases remaining between them. As DNA, the CDR3 is TGTGCCACCTCCGAAGGCGGGGGGACTGAAGCTTTCTTT. Its translation: CATSEGGGTEAFF.